The entry below describes one T cell receptor beta chain. The antigen is not known. The sample originates from a study of PD-L1 blockade in urothelial cancer. The overall study: Blood-derived samples held a median 141,255 T cells. Overall study results and limits: Clones that were tumor-associated expanded more in the blood of durable-benefit patients at 3 weeks. When pretreatment blood TCR clonality was below the median, it predicted better survival.

The sample's time point: pretreatment peripheral blood. The protocol was immunoSEQ multiplex PCR, while the TCRdb copy is restricted to in-frame clones and leaves out a portion. The sample holds around 68,000 clones, about 81% seen once. The CDR3 extends over 14 amino acids. Trimming removed 6 bases from V and 4 bases from J, with 16 bases in between. Germline CDR1 reads MNHEY; CDR2 reads SVGAGI. The rearrangement joins TRBV6-5 to TRBJ2-7, with a possible D match to TRBD1 (6 bases). Material: PBMCs, obtained around atezolizumab (anti-PD-L1) treatment. This TCR was recovered from a man aged 70 or older with urothelial cancer. The CDR3 DNA sequence: TGTGCCAGCAGCCAGGGAGACAGGACTTACGAGCAGTACTTC. Its protein product is CASSQGDRTYEQYF.